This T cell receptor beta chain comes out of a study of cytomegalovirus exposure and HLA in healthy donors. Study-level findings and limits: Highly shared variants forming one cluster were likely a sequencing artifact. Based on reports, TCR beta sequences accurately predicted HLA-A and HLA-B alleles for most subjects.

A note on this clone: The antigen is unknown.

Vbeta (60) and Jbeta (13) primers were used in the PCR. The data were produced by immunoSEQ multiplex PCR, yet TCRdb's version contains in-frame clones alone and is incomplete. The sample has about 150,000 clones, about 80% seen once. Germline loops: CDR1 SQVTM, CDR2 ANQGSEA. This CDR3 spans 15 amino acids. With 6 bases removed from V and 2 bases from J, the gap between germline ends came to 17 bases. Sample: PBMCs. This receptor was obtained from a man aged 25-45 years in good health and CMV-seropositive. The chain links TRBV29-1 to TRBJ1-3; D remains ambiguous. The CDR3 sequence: CSVEDAARTGNTIYF. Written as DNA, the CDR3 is TGCAGCGTAGAGGATGCAGCGAGAACTGGAAACACCATATATTTT.